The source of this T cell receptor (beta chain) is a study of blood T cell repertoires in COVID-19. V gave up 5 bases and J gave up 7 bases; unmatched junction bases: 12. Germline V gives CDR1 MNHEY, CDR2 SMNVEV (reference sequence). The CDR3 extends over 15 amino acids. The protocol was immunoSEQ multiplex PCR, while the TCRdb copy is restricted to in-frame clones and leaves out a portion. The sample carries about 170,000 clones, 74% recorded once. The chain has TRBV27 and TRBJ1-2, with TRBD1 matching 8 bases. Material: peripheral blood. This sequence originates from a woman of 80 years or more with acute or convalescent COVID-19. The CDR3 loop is CASSLLAGGVGGYTF. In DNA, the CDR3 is TGTGCCAGCAGTCTCTTGGCAGGGGGCGTAGGTGGCTACACCTTC.